The clone carrying this T cell receptor beta chain was seen only once. Deletions cut 5 bases from V and 4 bases from J, with 10 bases between. Germline V gene lookup returns CDR1 SEHNR and CDR2 FQNEAQ (reference sequence). This CDR3 comprises 13 residues. This entry is derived from a study of blood T cell repertoires in COVID-19. Produced via immunoSEQ multiplex PCR; TCRdb's table is partial and in-frame only. This repertoire shows about 15,000 clones, around 89% found once; its top ten account for around 3.3%. Sequencing was carried out using peripheral blood. The V and J genes are TRBV7-9 and TRBJ2-3; tentative D call: TRBD1 (6 bases). This TCR was recovered from a human donor in a cohort sampled during active COVID-19. The CDR3 sequence: CASSPRGPDTQYF. The CDR3, as DNA: TGTGCCAGCAGCCCCAGGGGCCCAGATACGCAGTATTTT.